A selection of T cell receptor beta chains follows, all from one sample in a study of human T cells and chemical hapten exposure. TCRdb re-derived calls from the RACE reads in MiXCR, one entry per CDR3 protein. The table includes under 100,000 distinct CDR3 sequences, roughly 10% detected once. The specimen comprised whole blood, sampled in connection with sensitization to the hapten diphenylcyclopropenone (DPC). The receptors stem from a woman aged 40 to 50 with alopecia areata. Some clones in this sample may be carry-over from other donors' samples. The CDR3 runs from the conserved cysteine through the conserved F or W. A D gene is named only where the DNA matches it firmly. Size tells how often a clone was seen (once, few, many) or the class of an expanded clone, and some rows leave it out.

J gene | D gene | V gene | clone size | CDR3 protein | CDR3 DNA
TRBJ1-1 | - | TRBV7-2 | few | CASSLASVEAFF | TGTGCCAGCAGCTTAGCATCGGTAGAAGCTTTCTTT
TRBJ2-1 | TRBD2 | TRBV3-1 | few | CASSASGNNEQFF | TGTGCCAGCAGCGCTAGCGGGAACAATGAGCAGTTCTTC
TRBJ1-3 | TRBD1 | TRBV6-5 | many | CASSYNGQASSGNTIYF | TGTGCCAGCAGTTACAACGGACAGGCCTCTTCTGGAAACACCATATATTTT
TRBJ1-3 | - | TRBV12-3/TRBV12-4 | - | CASSNQGAGNTIYF | TGTGCCAGCAGCAATCAGGGAGCTGGAAACACCATATATTTT
TRBJ2-4 | - | TRBV6-5 | few | CASSTYRGNIQYF | TGTGCCAGCAGCACCTACCGAGGGAACATTCAGTACTTC
TRBJ2-5 | - | TRBV6-5 | many | CATPEAYQETQYF | TGTGCCACCCCTGAGGCGTACCAAGAGACCCAGTACTTC
TRBJ1-5 | - | TRBV6-5 | few | CASSYTRDSNQPQHF | TGTGCCAGCAGTTATACCAGGGATAGCAATCAGCCCCAGCATTTT
TRBJ2-3 | TRBD1 | TRBV29-1 | - | CSAMGQYTDTQYF | TGCAGCGCCATGGGACAGTACACAGATACGCAGTATTTT
TRBJ2-1 | TRBD2 | TRBV6-2/TRBV6-3 | many | CASMAGGVYEQFF | TGTGCCAGCATGGCGGGGGGTGTATATGAGCAGTTCTTC
TRBJ2-1 | - | TRBV20-1 | many | CSARVLVGGPSGNEQFF | TGCAGTGCCAGGGTCTTGGTTGGGGGGCCCTCGGGCAATGAGCAGTTCTTC
TRBJ2-2 | TRBD2 | TRBV5-1 | few | CASSLASSGTGELFF | TGCGCCAGCAGCTTGGCGTCTAGCGGGACCGGGGAGCTGTTTTTT
TRBJ2-1 | TRBD2 | TRBV6-2/TRBV6-3 | many | CASSYSTSGNSKSSYNEQFF | TGTGCCAGCAGTTACTCGACTAGCGGGAATTCCAAGAGCTCCTACAATGAGCAGTTCTTC
TRBJ2-3 | - | TRBV30 | few | CAWSVLENRGADTQYF | TGTGCCTGGAGTGTACTGGAGAATCGGGGCGCAGATACGCAGTATTTT
TRBJ2-7 | TRBD2 | TRBV6-2/TRBV6-3 | few | CASSYSTSGGSYEQYF | TGTGCCAGCAGTTATTCTACTAGCGGGGGGAGCTACGAGCAGTACTTC
TRBJ2-7 | TRBD2 | TRBV19 | few | CASSIESSGAYEQYF | TGTGCCAGTAGTATAGAGTCTAGCGGAGCCTACGAGCAGTACTTC
TRBJ1-6 | - | TRBV3-1 | - | CASSPRVASPLHF | TGTGCCAGCAGCCCCAGGGTGGCTTCACCCCTCCACTTT
TRBJ1-1 | - | TRBV6-5 | many | CASNPTGRWGTEAFF | TGTGCCAGCAATCCCACAGGGAGGTGGGGCACTGAAGCTTTCTTT
TRBJ2-2 | TRBD2 | TRBV11-2 | many | CASSLVGRALTGELFF | TGTGCCAGCAGCTTAGTTGGGAGGGCCCTCACCGGGGAGCTGTTTTTT
TRBJ1-4 | - | TRBV20-1 | few | CSAVGRWEKLFF | TGCAGTGCCGTAGGACGTTGGGAAAAACTGTTTTTT
TRBJ1-5 | - | TRBV19 | few | CASSIRGQEKPQHF | TGTGCCAGTAGTATACGGGGTCAGGAAAAGCCCCAGCATTTT